This TCR beta chain was profiled in a study of CD8+ T cells in alopecia areata. This clone was seen only a few times. Reverse transcribed after extraction, RNA yielded cDNA as the sequencing template. The table came from immunoSEQ multiplex PCR; TCRdb's copy has only in-frame clones and leaves some out. The sample yields 270,000 or so clones, roughly 60% seen once. The CDR3 is made up of 16 amino acids. Deletions cut 5 bases from V and 7 bases from J, with 23 bases between. Germline V gene data show CDR1 as SGHVS and CDR2 as FQNEAQ. Described treatment: oral pan-JAK inhibitor, 5-10 mg twice daily. The chain is built from TRBV7-8 and TRBJ1-2; weak D call: TRBD1 (5 bases). Sample: CD4+ T cells sorted from blood, taken at week 24, from a patient treated with tofacitinib. This clonotype originated in a human donor with alopecia areata. The CDR3 spells CASSPAAGQGRGGYTF. DNA for the CDR3: TGTGCCAGCAGCCCGGCCGCTGGGCAGGGACGAGGTGGCTACACCTTC.